The 20 T cell receptor beta chains below were found in one sample sequenced in a study of shared clonotypes between healthy human individuals. Profiling relied on immunoSEQ multiplex PCR, and the TCRdb table lists in-frame clones only, not all of them. Of over 400,000 clones in the sample, approximately 95% were seen once. Sequencing was performed on naive CD4+ T cells sorted from blood. Subset meaning: CD45RA+ positively selected. Receptor source: a woman in her twenties or thirties in good health.

The V and J genes are TRBV19 and TRBJ1-1; D gene ambiguous. The V and J ends lost 1 base and 3 bases respectively, with 9 bases between them. The CDR3 has 14 amino acids. Germline CDR1 is LNHDA and CDR2 is SQIVND (reference sequence). In nucleotides, the CDR3 is TGTGCCAGTAGTATAGTACAGAGGGACACTGAAGCTTTCTTT. It translates to CASSIVQRDTEAFF.

The chain joins TRBV8-2 to TRBJ2-6; the table's D gene call, TRBD1, was not cross checked with the DNA. TRBV8-2 is marked as a pseudogene. The CDR3 sequence is 16 residues long. The CDR3 DNA sequence: TGTGGCACTGTTCCCATAACACAAAGTCGGGCCAACGTCCTGACTTTC. Amino acid sequence: CGTVPITQSRANVLTF.

The chain carries TRBV11-2 and TRBJ2-7; D remains unclear. This CDR3 comprises 13 residues. Trimming removed 1 base from V and 2 bases from J, with 6 bases in between. Germline V gives CDR1 SGHAT, CDR2 FQNNGV. The CDR3 DNA reads TGTGCCAGCAGCTTAGTCCAAGCCTACGAGCAGTACTTC. This sequence encodes CASSLVQAYEQYF.

This clone was detected only once. The rearrangement joins TRBV19 to TRBJ2-4; 7 bases align to TRBD2. V shed 3 bases, J shed 2 bases, and the junction held 7 bases outside the gene matches. The germline V gene encodes CDR1 LNHDA and CDR2 SQIVND (reference sequence). CDR3 size: 16 residues. CDR3 nucleotides: TGTGCCAGTAGTATCGCGGCTAGCGGAACCAAAAACATTCAGTACTTC. Its protein product is CASSIAASGTKNIQYF.

This rearrangement joins TRBV5-1 to TRBJ2-2; D is perhaps TRBD2 (5 bases). V was cut by 3 bases and J by 3 bases, with 9 bases left in between. The CDR3 runs 14 residues. Per the germline V gene, CDR1 is SGHRS and CDR2 is YFSETQ. The chain's CDR3 is CASSYQEDTGELFF. The CDR3 nucleotides read TGCGCCAGCAGCTACCAGGAGGACACCGGGGAGCTGTTTTTT.

The J gene is TRBJ2-7, the V gene TRBV7-7; D assignment may be TRBD1 or TRBD2 (5 bases each). This CDR3 contains 13 residues. Deletions cut 5 bases from V and 6 bases from J, with 14 bases between. Germline CDR1 reads SSHAT; CDR2 reads FNYEAQ (reference sequence). The CDR3 DNA follows: TGTGCCAGCAGCCTCACGGACGGGACCGAGCAGTACTTC. Amino acids: CASSLTDGTEQYF.

V and J are TRBV10-1 and TRBJ2-3, with 11 bases lining up with TRBD2. J gave up 5 bases and V 7 bases, and 11 bases lay outside the gene matches. CDR1 and CDR2 from the germline V gene are WNHNN and SYGVQD (reference sequence). The CDR3 totals 16 residues. The CDR3 here is CASNHQTSGIGDTQYF. The CDR3 region has the DNA TGCGCCAGCAACCACCAGACTAGCGGGATTGGAGATACGCAGTATTTT.

The chain employs TRBV28 and TRBJ2-7; D is unclear. This CDR3 region has 14 residues. Trimming shortened V by 8 bases and J by 4 bases, and 18 bases separated the two germline ends. CDR1 is MDHEN and CDR2 is SYDVKM in the germline V gene. Written as DNA, the CDR3 is TGTGCCAGCTCCATCGTGGCACAGTTTTACGAGCAGTACTTC. This translates into CASSIVAQFYEQYF.

This chain connects TRBV7-9 to TRBJ2-1; no clear D gene. CDR3 size: 14 residues. Per germline, CDR1 SEHNR and CDR2 FQNEAQ (reference sequence). Trimming left V 7 bases short and J 8 bases short, with 18 bases between. The CDR3 coding sequence is TGTGCCAGCACCCCAGGAGCAGCTCGGGATGAGCAGTTCTTC. Protein product: CASTPGAARDEQFF.

The chain carries TRBV7-6 and TRBJ2-7; the match to TRBD2 covers 9 bases. The CDR3 length is 16 residues. Germline CDR1 and CDR2: SGHVS and FNYEAQ. Losses at the gene ends were 2 bases for V and 2 bases for J; bases not matched to a gene: 7. The CDR3 loop is CASSLRLTSGTYEQYF. The DNA for the CDR3 is TGTGCCAGCAGCTTAAGGTTGACTAGCGGAACCTACGAGCAGTACTTC. Looking up the rest from reference TRBV7-6 and TRBJ2-7 gives the full variable domain: GAGVSQSPRYKVTKRGQDVALRCDPISGHVSLYWYRQALGQGPEFLTYFNYEAQQDKSGLPNDRFSAERPEGSISTLTIQRTEQRDSAMYRCASSLRLTSGTYEQYFGPGTRLTVT.

The genes are TRBV28 and TRBJ2-1, with D possibly matching TRBD2 (6 bases). The V end lost 3 bases, the J end lost 0 bases, and 9 bases lay between the germline ends. In germline, CDR1 is MDHEN, CDR2 SYDVKM. The CDR3 is 15 residues long. The CDR3 region is CASSFGGLSYNEQFF. Here the CDR3 DNA reads TGTGCCAGCAGTTTCGGGGGTCTCTCCTACAATGAGCAGTTCTTC.

The chain couples TRBV7-9 to TRBJ2-1; 7 nucleotides align to TRBD2. This CDR3 spans 12 amino acids. Germline CDR1 is SEHNR and CDR2 is FQNEAQ (reference sequence). The V and J ends lost 5 bases and 13 bases, in that order; junction bases with no gene match: 8. The CDR3 spells CASSPGGLSQFF. In DNA, the CDR3 is TGTGCCAGCAGCCCGGGAGGACTTTCTCAGTTCTTC.

This rearrangement joins TRBV4-1 to TRBJ2-7, with 10 positions matching TRBD1. The CDR3 spans 14 residues. Germline V gives CDR1 MGHRA, CDR2 YSYEKL. The trim removed 4 bases at V and 6 bases at J, leaving 6 bases unmatched. The CDR3 sequence: CASSRGTGDFEQYF. The CDR3 DNA reads as TGCGCCAGCAGCCGGGGGACAGGGGATTTCGAGCAGTACTTC.

The V call is TRBV28, the J call TRBJ2-7; 7 bases map to TRBD2. The V segment lost 7 bases and the J segment 2 bases; nucleotides outside the gene matches: 8. Germline V gives CDR1 MDHEN, CDR2 SYDVKM. The CDR3 length is 14 residues. In nucleotides, the CDR3 is TGTGCCAGCATTGGGGGAGGGCCGCCCTACGAGCAGTACTTC. Protein sequence: CASIGGGPPYEQYF. Drawing the rest from reference TRBV28 and TRBJ2-7, the complete variable domain is DVKVTQSSRYLVKRTGEKVFLECVQDMDHENMFWYRQDPGLGLRLIYFSYDVKMKEKGDIPEGYSVSREKKERFSLILESASTNQTSMYLCASIGGGPPYEQYFGPGTRLTVT.

The chain recombines TRBV10-3 with TRBJ1-2, with 10 bases fitting TRBD1. Germline CDR1 reads ENHRY; CDR2 reads SYGVKD. The CDR3 runs to 18 residues. The trim removed 6 bases at V and 1 base at J, leaving 14 bases unmatched. The CDR3 is CAIRPTGGQSGGNYGYTF. CDR3 bases: TGTGCCATCAGACCGACAGGGGGCCAGTCTGGAGGTAACTATGGCTACACCTTC.

This clone was seen once. The chain is built from TRBV6-6 and TRBJ2-7; 11 bases are a match to TRBD1. Germline CDR1 reads MNHNY; CDR2 reads SVGAGI (reference sequence). V gave up 0 bases and J gave up 3 bases; unmatched junction bases: 1. The CDR3 length is 15 residues. The CDR3 here is CASSYSGTGGYEQYF. The CDR3 bases are TGTGCCAGCAGTTACTCCGGGACAGGGGGCTACGAGCAGTACTTC.

V and J are TRBV27 and TRBJ2-2; D is undetermined. The CDR3 has 15 residues. The V gene's germline CDR1 is MNHEY and CDR2 SMNVEV (reference sequence). V shed 6 bases and J shed 3 bases, with 14 bases lying between them. The CDR3 here is CASSSVITYTGELFF. The CDR3 DNA sequence: TGTGCCAGCAGCTCCGTCATTACCTACACCGGGGAGCTGTTTTTT.

This rearrangement joins TRBV2 to TRBJ2-7, with D perhaps matching TRBD2 (5 bases). The CDR3 loop spans 14 amino acids. V was cut by 6 bases and J by 0 bases, with 12 bases left in between. Germline lookup yields CDR1 SNHLY and CDR2 FYNNEI. Written as DNA, the CDR3 is TGTGCCAGCAGGGCGGGCTCAAGCTCCTACGAGCAGTACTTC. Its protein is CASRAGSSSYEQYF.

As for this clone: Other nucleotide sequences in the sample specify the same CDR3. The gene calls are TRBV19 and TRBJ1-5; possible D gene TRBD1, 6 bases. The CDR3 spans 15 residues. Germline CDR1 reads LNHDA; CDR2 reads SQIVND (reference sequence). Trimming stripped 0 bases from V and 4 bases from J, with 10 bases between. This chain's CDR3 is CASSIEGQINQPQHF. In nucleotides, the CDR3 is TGTGCCAGTAGTATAGAAGGACAGATAAATCAGCCCCAGCATTTT.

V gene TRBV7-9 combines with J gene TRBJ2-1; D gene ambiguous. CDR3 length: 10 residues. Germline V CDR1 and CDR2: SEHNR, FQNEAQ (reference sequence). The V end was cut by 10 bases, the J end by 9 bases, with 10 bases between. CDR3 bases: TGTGCCACCCATGTTACTGAGCAGTTCTTC. Translation gives CATHVTEQFF.